This section outlines one T cell receptor beta chain sequence together with its context. The sample originates from a study of blood T cell repertoires in COVID-19. Turning to the study itself: Material from acute and convalescent COVID-19 was sourced from the United States, Italy and Spain. Nucleic acid was either cDNA or gDNA, and it came from T cells, B-cell-depleted T cells, or PBMCs.

CDR1 and CDR2 from the germline V gene are SGHNT and YENEEA. This CDR3 has 13 amino acids. Trimming took off 7 bases at V and 1 base at J, with 9 bases between the two ends. In the original processing: Researchers report that nucleated cell counts were estimated from reference gene primer amplification. Using immunoSEQ multiplex PCR, the repertoire was profiled, and TCRdb retains in-frame clones only, with some absent. Clone size and V and J calls were adopted from that table, with D and trimming inferred from the DNA. The repertoire consists of about 120,000 clones, with approximately 83% occurring once and the leading ten covering 4% to 5.5%.

The receptor comes from a woman aged 70-85 years with acute or convalescent COVID-19. The sample was peripheral blood. The V call is TRBV11-3, the J call TRBJ2-3, with no clear D. CDR3 nucleotide sequence: TGTGCCAGCAAAGCACCCGGCACAGATACGCAGTATTTT. This gives the protein CASKAPGTDTQYF.